These 5 T cell receptor beta chains share one sample of origin, sequenced in a study of T cells in Graves' hyperthyroidism and ophthalmopathy. RNA transcripts provided the source from which TCR beta CDR3 regions were amplified. The TCR CDR3 was amplified in a first-round RT-PCR using the HTBI primer set. TCRdb called the multiplex PCR reads again in MiXCR, with one record for every CDR3 protein. Among hundreds of thousands of distinct CDR3 sequences listed, more than 30% were seen once. Sequenced material: blood. Source of these receptors: a man younger than 30 with Graves' hyperthyroidism.

The chain joins TRBV12-5 to TRBJ2-7; TRBD1 matches 9 bases. CDR3 length: 14 residues. The V gene's germline CDR1 is LGHNT and CDR2 FRNRAP. With V trimmed by 5 bases and J by 3 bases, 5 bases remained unmatched. This CDR3 is CASGLGTGFYEQYF. The CDR3 region has the DNA TGTGCTAGTGGTCTCGGGACAGGGTTCTACGAGCAGTACTTC.

This clonotype was seen a handful of times. The rearrangement joins TRBV6-2 or TRBV6-3 to TRBJ2-2, with D perhaps TRBD2 (5 bases). V shed 8 bases and J shed 4 bases, with 11 bases lying between them. The length of the CDR3 is 13 residues. Germline V gives CDR1 MNHEY, CDR2 SVGEGT. The CDR3 DNA reads TGTGCCAGCGGCAGCGAGGGCACCGGGGAGCTGTTTTTT. This encodes CASGSEGTGELFF.

This clonotype was observed a few times. The genes are TRBV20-1 and TRBJ2-7; a weak D match, TRBD1 (6 bases). The CDR3 is 14 residues long. Deletions cut 2 bases from V and 3 bases from J, with 14 bases between. Germline values: CDR1 DFQATT, CDR2 SNEGSKA (reference sequence). In DNA form, the CDR3 reads TGCAGTGCTAGAAGGGACACCTTCCTCTACGAGCAGTACTTC. Translation: CSARRDTFLYEQYF.

This clonotype was detected only a few times. The CDR3 spells CSAEVSNTEAFF. Here the CDR3 DNA reads TGCAGTGCCGAAGTTTCCAACACTGAAGCTTTCTTT. This chain connects TRBV20-1 to TRBJ1-1; D call uncertain. The CDR3 sequence is 12 residues long. The germline gives CDR1 DFQATT, CDR2 SNEGSKA (reference sequence). The V end was cut by 6 bases, the J end by 2 bases, with 10 bases between.

A remark on this clonotype: This may stem from a read error, because a much larger clone lies one nucleotide away. CDR3 in amino acids: CASILAGAEYEQHF. In DNA, the CDR3 is TGTGCCAGCATTTTAGCGGGAGCAGAGTACGAGCAGCACTTC. The chain joins TRBV7-9 to TRBJ2-7, with TRBD2 identical over 9 bases. Germline CDR1 SEHNR, CDR2 FQNEAQ (reference sequence). There are 14 residues in the CDR3.